This entry lists 2 T cell receptor beta chains sequenced from one sample in a study of spatial heterogeneity in lung cancer. MiXCR, applied by TCRdb to the 5' RACE reads, yields one record per CDR3 protein. Among about 39,000 distinct CDR3 sequences listed, around 3.1% were seen once. This sample's time point: sample taken at primary tumor resection. Material: normal lung tissue next to the tumor, obtained at surgery. All receptors come from a male donor with early-stage non-small cell lung cancer.

This clonotype was recorded at least ten times. Germline is not matched at one junction end, which may reflect a read error. V and J are TRBV29-1 and TRBJ2-5, with D unclear. CDR1 and CDR2 from the germline V gene are SQVTM and ANQGSEA. CDR3 size: 10 residues. Written as DNA, the CDR3 is TGCAGCGTGGAAGAGGAGACCCAGTACTTC. It translates to CSVEEETQYF.

This clonotype has a count of ten or more. The J gene is TRBJ2-3, the V gene TRBV12-3 or TRBV12-4; D unresolved. V lost 2 bases, J lost 0 bases, and 6 bases lay in between. The CDR3 spans 14 residues. CDR3 loop: CASSLQQSTDTQYF. CDR3 sequence (DNA): TGTGCCAGCAGTTTACAACAGAGCACAGATACGCAGTATTTT.